This entry features one T cell receptor beta chain sequence. Profiled with immunoSEQ multiplex PCR; TCRdb holds only in-frame clones, not every one. The sample shows about 36,000 clones, around 92% of them seen only once. This entry belongs to a study of T cell changes during pregnancy in multiple sclerosis. The CDR3 is 15 amino acids. The V and J ends lost 5 bases and 3 bases, in that order; junction bases with no gene match: 8. CDR1 is LNHDA, CDR2 SQIVND, per germline (reference sequence). This TCR was recovered from a female donor with multiple sclerosis, enrolled in a pregnancy study. The sequences come from CD4+ T cells from peripheral blood mononuclear cells, collected after pregnancy. The V gene is TRBV19, the J gene TRBJ2-7, with 9 bases fitting TRBD1. This chain's CDR3 is CASSDSGTGYYEQYF. The CDR3 nucleotides read TGTGCCAGTAGTGATTCCGGGACAGGGTACTACGAGCAGTACTTC. Variable domain in full (rest from reference TRBV19 and TRBJ2-7): DGGITQSPKYLFRKEGQNVTLSCEQNLNHDAMYWYRQDPGQGLRLIYYSQIVNDFQKGDIAEGYSVSREKKESFPLTVTSAQKNPTAFYLCASSDSGTGYYEQYFGPGTRLTVT.